This TCR beta chain is drawn from a study of glioma-infiltrating T cells. V shed 3 bases and J shed 3 bases, with 16 bases lying between them. This CDR3 region has 16 residues. Germline V CDR1 and CDR2: MNHNS, SASEGT. Using RNA template, CDR3s of TCR alpha and beta were amplified with iRepertoire arm-PCR. MiXCR was run by TCRdb on the multiplex PCR reads, yielding one entry per CDR3 protein. This table has approximately 130,000 distinct CDR3 sequences, 20% to 25% appearing once. This clonotype was recorded at least ten times. The chain links TRBV6-1 to TRBJ2-3; D may be TRBD1 (5 bases). This TCR was recovered from a human donor with low-grade glioma or glioblastoma, undergoing nonglioma brain surgery, or in good health (not recorded which). Sequencing was done on a sample of glioma tissue, nonneoplastic brain tissue, or PBMCs (not recorded which). CDR3 nucleotides: TGTGCCAGCAGTGAGAGAGGACACAGTTCGACAGATACGCAGTATTTT. Its translation: CASSERGHSSTDTQYF.